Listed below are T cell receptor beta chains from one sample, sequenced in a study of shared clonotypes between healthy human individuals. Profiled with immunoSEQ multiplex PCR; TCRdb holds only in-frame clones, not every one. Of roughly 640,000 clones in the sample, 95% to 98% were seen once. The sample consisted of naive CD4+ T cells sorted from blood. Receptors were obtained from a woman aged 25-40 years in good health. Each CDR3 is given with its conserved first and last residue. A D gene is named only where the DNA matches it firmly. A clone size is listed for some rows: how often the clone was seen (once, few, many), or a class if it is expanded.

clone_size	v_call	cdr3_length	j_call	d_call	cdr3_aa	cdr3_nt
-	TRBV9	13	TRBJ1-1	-	CASSVRENTEAFF	TGTGCCAGCAGCGTCAGGGAGAACACTGAAGCTTTCTTT
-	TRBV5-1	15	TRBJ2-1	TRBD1	CASSDRTGSQYEQFF	TGCGCCAGCAGCGATAGGACAGGGTCCCAATATGAGCAGTTCTTC
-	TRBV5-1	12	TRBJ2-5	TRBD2	CASRLGGETQYF	TGCGCCAGCAGGTTGGGAGGGGAGACCCAGTACTTC
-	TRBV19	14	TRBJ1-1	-	CASSFARLGRSAFF	TGTGCCAGTAGTTTCGCGCGACTGGGCCGGTCGGCTTTCTTT
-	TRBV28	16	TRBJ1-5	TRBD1	CASSLARTGGNQPQHF	TGTGCCAGCAGTTTAGCGAGGACAGGGGGCAATCAGCCCCAGCATTTT
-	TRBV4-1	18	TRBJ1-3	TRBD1	CASSHPSGTASSGNTIYF	TGCGCCAGCAGCCATCCCTCCGGGACAGCTAGCTCTGGAAACACCATATATTTT
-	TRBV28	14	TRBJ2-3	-	CASSLGGSTDTQYF	TGTGCCAGCAGTTTAGGCGGGAGCACAGATACGCAGTATTTT
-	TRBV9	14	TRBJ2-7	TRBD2	CASSVLAGGYEQYF	TGTGCCAGCAGCGTACTAGCGGGAGGGTACGAGCAGTACTTC
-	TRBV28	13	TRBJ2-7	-	CASSTTGTYEQYF	TGTGCCAGCAGTACGACAGGAACCTACGAGCAGTACTTC
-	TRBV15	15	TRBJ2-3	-	CATSLASDNTDTQYF	TGTGCCACCAGCCTTGCTAGCGACAACACAGATACGCAGTATTTT
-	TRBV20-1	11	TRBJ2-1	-	CSASGYNEQFF	TGCAGTGCTAGCGGCTACAATGAGCAGTTCTTC
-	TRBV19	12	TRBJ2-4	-	CASSQGGNIQYF	TGTGCCAGTAGCCAAGGCGGGAACATTCAGTACTTC
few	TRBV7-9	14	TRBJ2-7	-	CASRRTEEGSPWYF	TGTGCCAGCAGGAGGACAGAGGAGGGCTCTCCTTGGTACTTC
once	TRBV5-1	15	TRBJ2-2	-	CASSLVGGYTGELFF	TGCGCCAGCAGCTTGGTGGGGGGCTACACCGGGGAGCTGTTTTTT
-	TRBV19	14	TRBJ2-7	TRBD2	CASSMTSENYEQYF	TGTGCCAGTAGTATGACTAGCGAGAACTACGAGCAGTACTTC
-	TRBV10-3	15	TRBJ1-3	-	CAISDGGNSGNTIYF	TGTGCCATCAGTGATGGAGGGAACTCTGGAAACACCATATATTTT
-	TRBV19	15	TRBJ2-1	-	CASTLDHSSYNEQFF	TGTGCCAGTACCCTAGACCACAGCTCCTACAATGAGCAGTTCTTC
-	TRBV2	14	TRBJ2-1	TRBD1	CASSGTGVINEQFF	TGTGCCAGCAGCGGGACAGGGGTGATCAATGAGCAGTTCTTC
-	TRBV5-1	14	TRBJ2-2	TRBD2	CASRMTSDTGELFF	TGCGCCAGCAGAATGACTAGCGACACCGGGGAGCTGTTTTTT